The 30 T cell receptor beta chains below come from one sample, sequenced in a study of blood T cells in healthy people across ages. The use of a sample-barcoded 5' primer and a J-beta primer mix characterized a second PCR of about 7 to 12 cycles. TCRdb passed the 5' RACE reads through MiXCR, listing each CDR3 protein once. The sample has about 1.4 million distinct CDR3 sequences, 55% to 75% seen once; the top ten hold over 5.5%. Sequenced sample: blood. The source of these receptors is a man in his late teens or twenties in good health.

The V and J genes are TRBV15 and TRBJ2-7, with D perhaps assigned TRBD1 or TRBD2 (6 bases each). Per germline, CDR1 LNHNV and CDR2 YYDKDF (reference sequence). V lost 3 bases, J lost 4 bases, and 13 bases lay in between. CDR3 length: 14 amino acids. The CDR3 reads CATSSFGGGYEQYF. The CDR3 DNA is TGTGCCACCAGCAGCTTTGGAGGGGGATACGAGCAGTACTTC.

A remark on this clonotype: Mismatch with germline at one junction end may stem from a read error. The chain uses TRBV5-1 and TRBJ2-1; 9 bases are a match to TRBD1. Germline values: CDR1 SGHRS, CDR2 YFSETQ. This CDR3 region has 15 residues. The CDR3 coding sequence is TGTGCCAGCAGTCCCGGGACAGGGACCTACAATGAGCAGTTCTTC. Its protein product is CASSPGTGTYNEQFF.

The chain couples TRBV6-5 to TRBJ1-4; D unclear. In germline, CDR1 is MNHEY, CDR2 SVGAGI. Trimming took 5 bases from V and 12 from J, leaving 19 bases between them. CDR3 size: 14 residues. CDR3 nucleotide sequence: TGTGCCAGCAGTGATGACCGCTCGGACGTGGAACTGTTTTTT. Its translation: CASSDDRSDVELFF.

The chain uses TRBV10-1 and TRBJ2-7, with D hard to call. The J call may not be correct, given that the DNA end is closer to TRBJ2-5. This CDR3 is built from 14 residues. The germline V gene has CDR1 WNHNN and CDR2 SYGVQD (reference sequence). The CDR3 is CASSDSAARETQYF. CDR3 in DNA: TGCGCCAGCAGTGATTCGGCAGCCAGAGAGACCCAGTACTTC.

The genes are TRBV10-3 and TRBJ1-5; D not resolved. The V end was cut by 3 bases, the J end by 3 bases, with 6 bases between. Germline assignment: CDR1 ENHRY and CDR2 SYGVKD. CDR3 length: 13 amino acids. DNA of the CDR3: TGTGCCATCAGTGATTACACCAATCAGCCCCAGCATTTT. This translates into CAISDYTNQPQHF.

The gene calls are TRBV7-8 and TRBJ2-5; TRBD2 matches at 8 bases. Germline CDR1 and CDR2: SGHVS and FQNEAQ. With 7 bases clipped from V and 4 bases from J, the junction kept 8 bases outside the gene matches. This CDR3 has 14 amino acids. CDR3 sequence (DNA): TGTGCCAGCAAATCTACCGGGGGGGCAGAGACCCAGTACTTC. Protein: CASKSTGGAETQYF.

V is TRBV29-1 and J is TRBJ1-6; TRBD1 aligns across 7 bases. The germline gives CDR1 SQVTM, CDR2 ANQGSEA. This CDR3 has 14 amino acids. V was clipped by 6 bases and J by 7 bases; unmatched bases: 9. Written as DNA, the CDR3 is TGCAGCGTCCGTGACAGGGTGCCCAATTCACCCCTCCACTTT. It translates to CSVRDRVPNSPLHF.

The DNA for the CDR3 is TGTGCCACCAGCATACAGGGGGCCGGTTTAAGGAACACTGAAGCTTTCTTT. Protein: CATSIQGAGLRNTEAFF. This rearrangement joins TRBV15 to TRBJ1-1; TRBD1 aligns across 9 bases. V trimming: 4 bases; J trimming: 1 base; junction bases outside the gene matches: 10. CDR3 length: 17 amino acids. Germline CDR1 and CDR2: LNHNV and YYDKDF (reference sequence).

This clonotype was observed a handful of times. This chain joins TRBV29-1 and TRBJ2-7, with 7 bases lining up with TRBD1. CDR3 length: 13 residues. V shed 5 bases and J 0 bases; nucleotides not matched to a gene: 4. In germline, CDR1 is SQVTM, CDR2 ANQGSEA. CDR3 in DNA: TGCAGCGTTTCGGGACAGAGCTCCTACGAGCAGTACTTC. As protein: CSVSGQSSYEQYF.

This clonotype has only a few counts. The chain couples TRBV29-1 to TRBJ1-5; TRBD1 might be the D (6 bases). Germline CDR1 reads SQVTM; CDR2 reads ANQGSEA. The CDR3 covers 13 residues. V lost 1 base and J 7 bases, leaving 11 bases between the germline ends. The CDR3 loop reads CSVEAGVGQPQHF. CDR3 DNA sequence: TGCAGCGTTGAAGCAGGGGTGGGACAGCCCCAGCATTTT.

The V gene is TRBV15, the J gene TRBJ2-3; 7 bases align to TRBD1. V lost 1 base, J lost 4 bases, and 2 bases stayed unmatched. Germline V lookup: CDR1 LNHNV, CDR2 YYDKDF (reference sequence). The CDR3 is 14 amino acids. The CDR3 nucleotides are TGTGCCACCAGCAGAGGACAGGGAGCAGATACGCAGTATTTT. Translation gives CATSRGQGADTQYF.

Concerning this clonotype: At one end the junction does not follow the germline gene, possibly because of a read error. V gene TRBV25-1 combines with J gene TRBJ1-2; TRBD1 agrees at 8 bases. CDR1 MGHDK and CDR2 SYGVNS come from the germline V gene. The CDR3 consists of 13 residues. For the CDR3, the DNA is TGTGCCAGTAGTGCCGAGACAGGGGCCGGCTACACCTTC. It specifies CASSAETGAGYTF.

This chain connects TRBV24-1 to TRBJ2-1; 7 positions match TRBD2. The J call may not be correct, given that the DNA end is closer to TRBJ2-7. Germline V CDR1 and CDR2: KGHDR, SFDVKD. This CDR3 spans 14 amino acids. As DNA, the CDR3 is TGTGCCACCAGTGAACTCGGGGGGTACAATGAGCAGTACTTC. Protein product: CATSELGGYNEQYF.

This chain's CDR3 is CASSLEAAFDEQFF. The CDR3 DNA is TGTGCCAGCAGCTTGGAGGCAGCTTTTGATGAGCAGTTCTTC. The chain couples TRBV5-6 to TRBJ2-1; D gene uncertain. Germline V gives CDR1 SGHDT, CDR2 YYEEEE. Deletions cut 0 bases from V and 8 bases from J, with 12 bases between. This CDR3 comprises 14 residues.

The V gene is TRBV12-3 or TRBV12-4, the J gene TRBJ2-6; D call uncertain. Between the trimmed V and J ends, which lost 2 bases and 2 bases, there was a span of 7 bases. This CDR3 comprises 15 residues. The CDR3 reads CASSLQETGANVLTF. DNA of the CDR3: TGTGCCAGCAGTTTACAGGAAACTGGGGCCAACGTCCTGACTTTC.

The chain recombines TRBV20-1 with TRBJ2-1; TRBD2 matches 11 bases. This CDR3 has 17 amino acids. With 5 bases clipped from V and 10 bases from J, the junction kept 19 bases outside the gene matches. The germline gives CDR1 DFQATT, CDR2 SNEGSKA (reference sequence). In DNA form, the CDR3 reads TGCAGTGCTTCGACCAATACTCTAGCGGGAGGTACCTACGAGCAGTTCTTC. Amino acids: CSASTNTLAGGTYEQFF.

This clonotype has a handful of counts. The CDR3 loop is CASSPPGGQGYEQYF. The CDR3, as DNA: TGTGCCAGCAGTCCTCCAGGGGGCCAGGGATACGAGCAGTACTTC. V gene TRBV27 combines with J gene TRBJ2-7; 8 nucleotides align to TRBD1. Germline V gene data show CDR1 as MNHEY and CDR2 as SMNVEV (reference sequence). The CDR3 is made up of 15 amino acids. V lost 5 bases, J lost 4 bases, and 10 bases stayed unmatched.

This rearrangement joins TRBV2 to TRBJ2-5, with a weak D call TRBD2 (5 bases). V was cut by 7 bases and J by 5 bases, with 14 bases left in between. The CDR3 is 13 amino acids. CDR1 and CDR2 from the germline V gene are SNHLY and FYNNEI. CDR3 nucleotides: TGTGCCAGCAAAGAGGGAGTGATGGAGACCCAGTACTTC. Translating gives CASKEGVMETQYF.

Comments on this clonotype: The junction shows a germline mismatch at one end, possibly a read error. The V and J genes are TRBV10-3 and TRBJ2-1, with D perhaps matching TRBD1 or TRBD2 (6 bases each). This CDR3 region has 15 residues. Germline values: CDR1 ENHRY, CDR2 SYGVKD. The CDR3: CPISGGRSSYNEQFF. CDR3 nucleotides: TGTCCCATCAGTGGGGGGCGGAGCTCCTACAATGAGCAGTTCTTC.

This clonotype was recorded a few times. V gene TRBV11-2 combines with J gene TRBJ1-2; no clear D. The V and J ends lost 0 bases and 4 bases respectively, with 9 bases between them. This CDR3 is built from 14 residues. Looked up from germline, CDR1 is SGHAT and CDR2 is FQNNGV. The CDR3 DNA follows: TGTGCCAGCAGCTTAGACGACGGTTCCTATGGCTACACCTTC. Translating gives CASSLDDGSYGYTF.

This clonotype was picked up one time. The chain links TRBV4-1 to TRBJ2-1; maybe TRBD2 (6 bases). The CDR3 consists of 17 residues. V lost 1 base and J 2 bases, leaving 15 bases between the germline ends. Germline CDR1 MGHRA, CDR2 YSYEKL. The CDR3 DNA sequence: TGCGCCAGCAGCCAAGGGCGAGGCGGGATAGCCTACAATGAGCAGTTCTTC. Encoded protein: CASSQGRGGIAYNEQFF.

This clonotype occurred a few times. This chain uses TRBV29-1 with TRBJ2-3, with 12 bases aligning to TRBD2. CDR1 is SQVTM, CDR2 ANQGSEA, per germline. Trimming at V came to 5 bases and at J to 3 bases, leaving 6 bases not matched to a gene. The CDR3 runs to 15 residues. The DNA for the CDR3 is TGCAGCGTTAACCCTAGCGGGAGGGAAACAGATACGCAGTATTTT. Translating it yields CSVNPSGRETDTQYF.

V and J are TRBV6-5 and TRBJ2-6; TRBD1 might be the D (5 bases). The germline gives CDR1 MNHEY, CDR2 SVGAGI. This CDR3 region has 16 residues. Trimming cost V 6 bases and J 0 bases, with 12 bases left between them. CDR3 sequence: CASSFRQFSGANVLTF. CDR3 sequence (DNA): TGTGCCAGCAGCTTCAGACAGTTCTCTGGGGCCAACGTCCTGACTTTC.

This clonotype was detected only once. The gene calls are TRBV7-2 and TRBJ2-7; D may be TRBD2 (6 bases). Trimming took off 5 bases at V and 3 bases at J, with 17 bases between the two ends. Germline V gene data show CDR1 as SGHTA and CDR2 as FQGNSA. This CDR3 has 15 residues. This CDR3 reads CASSPLPRTIYEQYF. Here the CDR3 DNA reads TGTGCCAGCAGCCCACTACCTAGGACTATCTACGAGCAGTACTTC. The whole variable domain, remainder taken from reference TRBV7-2 and TRBJ2-7, is GAGVSQSPSNKVTEKGKDVELRCDPISGHTALYWYRQSLGQGLEFLIYFQGNSAPDKSGLPSDRFSAERTGGSVSTLTIQRTQQEDSAVYLCASSPLPRTIYEQYFGPGTRLTVT.

V gene TRBV21-1 combines with J gene TRBJ2-1; the tabulated D call, TRBD1, remains unverified against the DNA. With the DNA end fitting TRBJ2-7 better, the J assignment may be wrong. TRBV21-1 is a documented pseudogene. The CDR3 loop spans 16 amino acids. The DNA of the CDR3 is TGTGCCAGCAGCGGACAGGGGGAATGGTTAGACAATGAGCAGTACTTC. Translated: CASSGQGEWLDNEQYF.

The chain couples TRBV20-1 to TRBJ2-5; D is possibly TRBD2 (5 bases). V was shortened by 3 bases and J by 6 bases, with 14 bases between the two germline ends. The CDR3 sequence is 13 residues long. Germline-derived CDR1 and CDR2 are DFQATT and SNEGSKA (reference sequence). DNA of the CDR3: TGCAGTGCTAGCCCCGTGAGGGTGCAGACCCAGTACTTC. It translates to CSASPVRVQTQYF.

The chain is built from TRBV11-2 and TRBJ2-3; D remains ambiguous. V shed 4 bases and J shed 3 bases, with 14 bases lying between them. Germline CDR1 SGHAT, CDR2 FQNNGV. CDR3 length: 15 amino acids. The CDR3 is CASSSPGFGTDTQYF. The CDR3 DNA reads TGTGCCAGCAGCTCCCCCGGGTTCGGGACAGATACGCAGTATTTT.

The chain recombines TRBV7-2 with TRBJ1-2, with D tentatively TRBD1 (5 bases). V was trimmed by 6 bases and J by 7 bases, leaving 18 bases between them. Germline V gene data show CDR1 as SGHTA and CDR2 as FQGNSA. This CDR3 has 14 residues. The CDR3, as DNA: TGTGCCAGCAGACTGTCAGGGACGCTTGTTGGCTACACCTTC. The encoded protein is CASRLSGTLVGYTF. Using reference TRBV7-2 and TRBJ1-2 for the parts outside the CDR3, the full variable domain is GAGVSQSPSNKVTEKGKDVELRCDPISGHTALYWYRQSLGQGLEFLIYFQGNSAPDKSGLPSDRFSAERTGGSVSTLTIQRTQQEDSAVYLCASRLSGTLVGYTFGSGTRLTVV.

The V call is TRBV7-2, the J call TRBJ2-5; tentative D call: TRBD1 (5 bases). V lost 1 base to trimming and J lost 5 bases, with 14 bases between them. Germline V gene lookup returns CDR1 SGHTA and CDR2 FQGNSA. This CDR3 comprises 15 residues. DNA for the CDR3: TGTGCCAGCAGCTTAGTTCGCAGGGAATGGGAGACCCAGTACTTC. Translating gives CASSLVRREWETQYF.

The sample holds a few counts of this clonotype. The chain joins TRBV28 to TRBJ2-4, with unresolved D. Gene TRBJ2-7 matches the end of the DNA better, so the J call may be wrong. Germline V CDR1 and CDR2: MDHEN, SYDVKM. The CDR3 is 13 amino acids. CDR3 loop: CASIGRDYYEQYF. The CDR3 region has the DNA TGTGCCAGCATAGGTAGAGATTACTACGAGCAGTACTTC.